The source of this T cell receptor beta chain is a study of spatial heterogeneity in lung cancer. The overall study: A consistent excess of beta-chain over alpha-chain sequences was detected. The mean occurrence of each unique TCR and UMI combination in raw reads exceeded eight. General observations from the study: Whereas they appeared in blood less at follow-up, ubiquitous expanded tumor TCRs appeared there more at resection.

The germline V gene encodes CDR1 SEHNR and CDR2 FQNEAQ (reference sequence). The CDR3 covers 13 residues. After removal of 10 bases from V and 10 bases from J, the junction contained 7 bases not matched to a gene. Time point reported: blood at routine non-recurrence follow-up after resection. In each case, whole RNA from tumor, nontumor lung or frozen PBMC was sequenced unsorted. This clonotype was detected a few times. The antigen is unknown. Each TCR cDNA molecule carried a unique molecular identifier. TCRdb recomputed calls from the 5' RACE reads with MiXCR, one row per CDR3 protein. Of under 150,000 distinct CDR3 sequences listed, 12% were seen once; the top ten hold 15% to 20%.

The sequences come from PBMCs, collected at follow-up. This chain links TRBV7-9 with TRBJ2-1; TRBD2 agrees at 13 bases. The TCR comes from a male donor with early-stage non-small cell lung cancer. CDR3 sequence (DNA): TGTGCCACCAACCGACTAGCGGGGGGCGAGCAGTTCTTC. It codes for CATNRLAGGEQFF.